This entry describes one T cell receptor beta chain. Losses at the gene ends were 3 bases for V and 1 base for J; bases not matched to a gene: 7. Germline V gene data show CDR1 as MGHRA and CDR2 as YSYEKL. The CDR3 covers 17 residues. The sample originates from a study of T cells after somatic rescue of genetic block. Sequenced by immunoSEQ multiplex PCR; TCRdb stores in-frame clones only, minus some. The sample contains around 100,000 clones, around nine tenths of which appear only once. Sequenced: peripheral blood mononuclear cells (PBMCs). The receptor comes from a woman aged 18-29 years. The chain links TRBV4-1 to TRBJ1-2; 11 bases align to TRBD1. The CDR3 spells CASSQDHGTGGNYGYTF. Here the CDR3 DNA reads TGCGCCAGCAGCCAGGATCACGGGACAGGGGGTAACTATGGCTACACCTTC.